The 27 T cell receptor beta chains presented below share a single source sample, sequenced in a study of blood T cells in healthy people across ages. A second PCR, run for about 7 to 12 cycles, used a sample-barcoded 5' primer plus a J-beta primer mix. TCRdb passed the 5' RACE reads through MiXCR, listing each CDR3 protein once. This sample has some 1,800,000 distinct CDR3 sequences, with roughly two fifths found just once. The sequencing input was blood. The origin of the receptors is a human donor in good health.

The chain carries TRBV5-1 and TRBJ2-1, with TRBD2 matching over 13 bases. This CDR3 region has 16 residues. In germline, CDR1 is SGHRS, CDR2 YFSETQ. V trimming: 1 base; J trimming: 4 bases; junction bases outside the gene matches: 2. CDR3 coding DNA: TGCGCCAGCAGCTTGCGGACTAGCGGGGGATACAATGAGCAGTTCTTC. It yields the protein CASSLRTSGGYNEQFF. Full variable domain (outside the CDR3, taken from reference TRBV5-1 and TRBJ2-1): KAGVTQTPRYLIKTRGQQVTLSCSPISGHRSVSWYQQTPGQGLQFLFEYFSETQRNKGNFPGRFSGRQFSNSRSEMNVSTLELGDSALYLCASSLRTSGGYNEQFFGPGTRLTVL.

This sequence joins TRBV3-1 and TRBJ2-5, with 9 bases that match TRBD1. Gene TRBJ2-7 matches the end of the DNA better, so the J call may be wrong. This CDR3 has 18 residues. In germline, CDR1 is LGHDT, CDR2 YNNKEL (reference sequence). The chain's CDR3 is CASSQVGTGLDTTYEQYF. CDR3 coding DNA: TGTGCCAGCAGCCAAGTGGGGACAGGGTTGGATACTACCTACGAGCAGTACTTC.

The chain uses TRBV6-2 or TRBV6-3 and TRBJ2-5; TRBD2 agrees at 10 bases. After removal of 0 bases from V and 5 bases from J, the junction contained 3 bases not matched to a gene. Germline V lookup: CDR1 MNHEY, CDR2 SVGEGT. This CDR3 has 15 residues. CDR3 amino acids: CASSYSMGLAETQYF. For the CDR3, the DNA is TGTGCCAGCAGTTACTCGATGGGACTAGCGGAGACCCAGTACTTC.

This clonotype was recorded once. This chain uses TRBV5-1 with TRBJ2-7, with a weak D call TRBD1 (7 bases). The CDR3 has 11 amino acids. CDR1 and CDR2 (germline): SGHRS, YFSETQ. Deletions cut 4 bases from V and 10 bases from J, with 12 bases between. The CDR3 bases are TGCGCCAGCAGCGGGGGGACAGATCAGTACTTC. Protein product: CASSGGTDQYF.

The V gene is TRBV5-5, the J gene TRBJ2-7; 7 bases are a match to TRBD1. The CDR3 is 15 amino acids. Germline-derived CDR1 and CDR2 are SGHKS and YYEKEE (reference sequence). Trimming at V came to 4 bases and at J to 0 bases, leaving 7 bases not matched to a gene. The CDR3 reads CASSQGDTISYEQYF. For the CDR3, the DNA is TGTGCCAGCAGCCAGGGGGACACCATCTCCTACGAGCAGTACTTC.

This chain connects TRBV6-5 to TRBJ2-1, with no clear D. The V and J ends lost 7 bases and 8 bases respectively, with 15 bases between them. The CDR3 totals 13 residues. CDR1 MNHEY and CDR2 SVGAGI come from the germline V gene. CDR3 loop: CASTDPLRDEQFF. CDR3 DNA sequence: TGTGCCAGCACGGACCCCTTACGAGATGAGCAGTTCTTC.

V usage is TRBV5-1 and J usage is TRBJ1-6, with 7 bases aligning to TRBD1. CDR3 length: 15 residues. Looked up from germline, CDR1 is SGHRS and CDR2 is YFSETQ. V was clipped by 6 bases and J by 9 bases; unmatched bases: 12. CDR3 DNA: TGCGCCAGCACCGCCGACAGGGCTGAAGGTTCACCCCTCCACTTT. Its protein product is CASTADRAEGSPLHF.

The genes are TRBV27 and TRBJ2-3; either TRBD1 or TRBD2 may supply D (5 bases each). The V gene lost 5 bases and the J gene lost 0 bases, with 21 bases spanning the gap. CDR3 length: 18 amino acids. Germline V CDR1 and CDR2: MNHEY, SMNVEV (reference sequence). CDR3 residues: CASSLYQGPDPSTDTQYF. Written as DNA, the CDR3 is TGTGCCAGCAGTCTCTACCAGGGACCGGATCCTAGCACAGATACGCAGTATTTT.

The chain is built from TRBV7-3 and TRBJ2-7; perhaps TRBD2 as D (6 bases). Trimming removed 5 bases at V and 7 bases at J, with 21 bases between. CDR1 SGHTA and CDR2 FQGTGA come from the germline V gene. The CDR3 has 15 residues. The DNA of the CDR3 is TGTGCCAGCAGCCCGCGGGGCGGGGCACCTACGGAGCAGTACTTC. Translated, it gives CASSPRGGAPTEQYF.

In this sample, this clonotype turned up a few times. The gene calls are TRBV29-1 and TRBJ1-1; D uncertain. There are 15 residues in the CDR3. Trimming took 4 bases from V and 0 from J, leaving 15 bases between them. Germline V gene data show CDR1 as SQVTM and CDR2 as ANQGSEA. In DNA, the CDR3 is TGCAGCGTTGTGAGGGTGGCACTCTTGAACACTGAAGCTTTCTTT. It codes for CSVVRVALLNTEAFF.

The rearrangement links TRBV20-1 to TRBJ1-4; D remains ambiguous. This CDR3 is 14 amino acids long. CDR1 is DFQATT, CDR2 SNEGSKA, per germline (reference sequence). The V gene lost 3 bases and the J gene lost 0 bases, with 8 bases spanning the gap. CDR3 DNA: TGCAGTGCTAGTACAGTTGCAACTAATGAAAAACTGTTTTTT. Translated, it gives CSASTVATNEKLFF.

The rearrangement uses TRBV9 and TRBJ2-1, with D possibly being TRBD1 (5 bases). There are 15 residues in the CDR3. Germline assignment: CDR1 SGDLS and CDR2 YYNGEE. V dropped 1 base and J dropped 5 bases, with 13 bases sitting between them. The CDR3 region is CASSVLAGYHNEQFF. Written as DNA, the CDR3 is TGTGCCAGCAGCGTATTGGCAGGGTATCACAATGAGCAGTTCTTC.

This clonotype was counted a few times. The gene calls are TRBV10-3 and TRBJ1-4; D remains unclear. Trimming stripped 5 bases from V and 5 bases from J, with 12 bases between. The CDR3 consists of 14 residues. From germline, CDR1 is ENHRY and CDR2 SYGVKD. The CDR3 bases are TGTGCCATCAGTCCTAACAGCGGAAATGAAAAACTGTTTTTT. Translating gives CAISPNSGNEKLFF.

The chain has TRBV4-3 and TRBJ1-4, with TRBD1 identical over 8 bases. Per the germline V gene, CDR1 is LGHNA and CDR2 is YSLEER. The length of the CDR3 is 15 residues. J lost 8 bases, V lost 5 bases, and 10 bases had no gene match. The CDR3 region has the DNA TGCGCCAGCAGCTACGACAGGGGAGGTCGAGAAAAACTGTTTTTT. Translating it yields CASSYDRGGREKLFF.

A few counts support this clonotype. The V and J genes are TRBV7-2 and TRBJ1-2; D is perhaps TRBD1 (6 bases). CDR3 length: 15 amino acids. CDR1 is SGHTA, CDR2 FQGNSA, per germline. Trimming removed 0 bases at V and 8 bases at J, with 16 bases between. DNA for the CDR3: TGTGCCAGCAGCTTAGCCGCACAGGGCCTTCGGGGCTACACCTTC. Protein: CASSLAAQGLRGYTF. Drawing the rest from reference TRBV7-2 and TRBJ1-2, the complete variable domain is GAGVSQSPSNKVTEKGKDVELRCDPISGHTALYWYRQSLGQGLEFLIYFQGNSAPDKSGLPSDRFSAERTGGSVSTLTIQRTQQEDSAVYLCASSLAAQGLRGYTFGSGTRLTVV.

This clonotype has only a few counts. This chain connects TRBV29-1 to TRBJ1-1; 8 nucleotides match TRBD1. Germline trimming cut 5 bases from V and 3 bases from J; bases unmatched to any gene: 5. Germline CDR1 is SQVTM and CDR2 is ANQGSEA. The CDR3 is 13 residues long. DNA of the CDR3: TGCAGCGTTTGGACAGGGAAGGACACTGAAGCTTTCTTT. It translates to CSVWTGKDTEAFF.

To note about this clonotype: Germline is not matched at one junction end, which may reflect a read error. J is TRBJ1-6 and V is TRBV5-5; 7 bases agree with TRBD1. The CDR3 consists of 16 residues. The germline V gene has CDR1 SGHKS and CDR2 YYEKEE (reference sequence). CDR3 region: CASSSYQRGQNSSLHF. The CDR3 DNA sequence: TGTGCCAGCAGCTCTTATCAAAGGGGGCAGAATTCATCCCTCCACTTT.

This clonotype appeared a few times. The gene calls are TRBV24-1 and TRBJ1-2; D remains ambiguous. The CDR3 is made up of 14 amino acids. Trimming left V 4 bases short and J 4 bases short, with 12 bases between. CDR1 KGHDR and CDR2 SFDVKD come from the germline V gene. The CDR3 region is CATSDYRTGYGYTF. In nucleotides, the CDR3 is TGTGCCACCAGTGACTACCGGACCGGCTATGGCTACACCTTC.

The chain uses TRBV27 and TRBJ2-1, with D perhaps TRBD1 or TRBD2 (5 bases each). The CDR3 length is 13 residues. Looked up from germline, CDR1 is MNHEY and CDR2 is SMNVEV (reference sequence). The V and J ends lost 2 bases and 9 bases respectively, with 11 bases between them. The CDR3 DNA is TGTGCCAGCAGTTTAAACGGGGCGACTGAGCAGTTCTTC. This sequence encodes CASSLNGATEQFF.

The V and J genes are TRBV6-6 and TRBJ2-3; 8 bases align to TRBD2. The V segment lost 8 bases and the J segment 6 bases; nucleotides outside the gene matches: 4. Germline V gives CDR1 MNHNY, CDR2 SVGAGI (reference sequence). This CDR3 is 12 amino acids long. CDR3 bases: TGTGCCAGCTACGGGGGGGGCGATACGCAGTATTTT. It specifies CASYGGGDTQYF.

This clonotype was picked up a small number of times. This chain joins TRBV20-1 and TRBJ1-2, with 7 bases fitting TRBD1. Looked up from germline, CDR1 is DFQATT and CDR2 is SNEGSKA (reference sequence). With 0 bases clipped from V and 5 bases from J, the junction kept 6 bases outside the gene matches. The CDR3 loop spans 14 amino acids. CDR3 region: CSAREKTGRYGYTF. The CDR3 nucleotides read TGCAGTGCTAGAGAGAAGACAGGGCGGTATGGCTACACCTTC.

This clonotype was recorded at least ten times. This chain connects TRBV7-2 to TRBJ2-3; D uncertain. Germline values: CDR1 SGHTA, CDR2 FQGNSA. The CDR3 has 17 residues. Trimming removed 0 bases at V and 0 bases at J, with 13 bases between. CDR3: CASSLARTATSTDTQYF. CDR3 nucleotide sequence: TGTGCCAGCAGCTTAGCGCGAACTGCGACTAGCACAGATACGCAGTATTTT. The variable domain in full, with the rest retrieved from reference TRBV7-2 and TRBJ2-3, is GAGVSQSPSNKVTEKGKDVELRCDPISGHTALYWYRQSLGQGLEFLIYFQGNSAPDKSGLPSDRFSAERTGGSVSTLTIQRTQQEDSAVYLCASSLARTATSTDTQYFGPGTRLTVL.

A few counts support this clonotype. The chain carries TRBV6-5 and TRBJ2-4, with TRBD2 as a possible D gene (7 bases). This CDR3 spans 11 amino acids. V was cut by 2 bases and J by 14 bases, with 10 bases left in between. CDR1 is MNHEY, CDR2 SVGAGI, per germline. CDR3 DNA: TGTGCCAGCAGTTACGGGGAGGGGGAGTACTTC. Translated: CASSYGEGEYF.

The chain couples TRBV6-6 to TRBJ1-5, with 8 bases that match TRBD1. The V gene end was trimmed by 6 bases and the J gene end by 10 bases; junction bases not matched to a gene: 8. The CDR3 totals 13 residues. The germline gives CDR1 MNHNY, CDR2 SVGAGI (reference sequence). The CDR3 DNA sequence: TGTGCCAGCAGAAGGGACAGGCCGGTACCCCAGCATTTT. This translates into CASRRDRPVPQHF.

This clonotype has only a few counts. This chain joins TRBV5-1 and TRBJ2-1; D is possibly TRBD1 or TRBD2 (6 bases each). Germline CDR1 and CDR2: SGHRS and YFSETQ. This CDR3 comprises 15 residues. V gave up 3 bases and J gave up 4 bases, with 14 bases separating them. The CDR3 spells CASSWPGAIYNEQFF. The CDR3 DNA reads TGCGCCAGCAGCTGGCCGGGGGCTATATACAATGAGCAGTTCTTC.

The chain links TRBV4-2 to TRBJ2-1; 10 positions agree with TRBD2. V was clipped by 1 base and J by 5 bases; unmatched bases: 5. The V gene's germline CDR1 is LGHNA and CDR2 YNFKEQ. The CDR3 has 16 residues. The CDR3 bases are TGTGCCAGCAGCCAAGGAAAACTAGCGGGGCACAATGAGCAGTTCTTC. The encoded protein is CASSQGKLAGHNEQFF.

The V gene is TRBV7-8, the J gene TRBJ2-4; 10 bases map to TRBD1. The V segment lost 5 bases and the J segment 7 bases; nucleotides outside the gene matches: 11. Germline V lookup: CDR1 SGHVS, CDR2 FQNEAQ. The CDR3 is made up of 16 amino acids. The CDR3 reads CASSPNPGQGTNIQYF. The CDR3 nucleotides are TGTGCCAGCAGCCCAAACCCGGGACAGGGGACTAACATTCAGTACTTC.